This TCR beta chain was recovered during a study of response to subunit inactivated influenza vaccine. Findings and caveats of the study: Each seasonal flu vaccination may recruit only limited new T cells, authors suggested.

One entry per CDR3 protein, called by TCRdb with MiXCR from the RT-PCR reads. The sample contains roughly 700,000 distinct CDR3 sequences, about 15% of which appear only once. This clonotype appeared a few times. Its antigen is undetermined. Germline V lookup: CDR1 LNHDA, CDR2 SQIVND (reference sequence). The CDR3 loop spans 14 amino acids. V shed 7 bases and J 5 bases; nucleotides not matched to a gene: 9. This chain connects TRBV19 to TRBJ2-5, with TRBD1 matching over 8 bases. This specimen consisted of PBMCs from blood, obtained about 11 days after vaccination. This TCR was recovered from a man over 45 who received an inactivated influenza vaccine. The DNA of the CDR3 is TGTGCCAGTAACGACAGGGGAGTTTATGAGACCCAGTACTTC. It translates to CASNDRGVYETQYF.